This TCR beta chain was profiled in a study of OX40 agonist ivuxolimab in advanced cancers. Data came from immunoSEQ multiplex PCR; TCRdb stores just in-frame clones and leaves some out. The table lists tens of thousands of clones, around 81% of them singletons. CDR3 length: 15 residues. Germline loops: CDR1 MNHEY, CDR2 SVGAGI. V was pared by 10 bases and J by 1 base, with 9 bases of the junction left unmatched. The sample here was CD4+ or CD8+ T cells sorted from blood, taken in a trial of the OX40 agonist ivuxolimab. The sequence was obtained from an adult with an advanced solid tumor such as melanoma, head and neck, liver or kidney cancer. V and J are TRBV6-5 and TRBJ2-2; 7 nucleotides match TRBD2. As DNA, the CDR3 is TGTGCCATCCGGGCTAGCGGAAGGAACACCGGGGAGCTGTTTTTT. Its translation is CAIRASGRNTGELFF.